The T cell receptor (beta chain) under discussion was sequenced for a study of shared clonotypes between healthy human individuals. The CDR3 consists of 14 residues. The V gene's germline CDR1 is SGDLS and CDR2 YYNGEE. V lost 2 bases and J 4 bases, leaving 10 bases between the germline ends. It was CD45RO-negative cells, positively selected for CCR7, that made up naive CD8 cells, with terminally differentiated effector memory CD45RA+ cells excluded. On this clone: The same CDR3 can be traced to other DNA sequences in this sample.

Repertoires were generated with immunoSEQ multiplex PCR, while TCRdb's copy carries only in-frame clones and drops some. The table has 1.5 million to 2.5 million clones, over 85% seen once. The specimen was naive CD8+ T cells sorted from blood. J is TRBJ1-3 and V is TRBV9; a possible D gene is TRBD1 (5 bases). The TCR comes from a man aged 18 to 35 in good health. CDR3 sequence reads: CASSVGVSGNTIYF. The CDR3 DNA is TGTGCCAGCAGCGTGGGGGTCTCGGGAAACACCATATATTTT.